This TCR beta chain was documented in a study of blood T cell repertoires in COVID-19. Study-level background: PBMCs, B-cell-depleted T cells, or T cells provided the cDNA or gDNA that made up the material.

TCRdb's copy holds only in-frame clones and misses some; the assay was immunoSEQ multiplex PCR. The data show roughly 200,000 clones, with around 85% seen just once and around a sixth held by the top ten. The CDR3 covers 15 residues. V lost 2 bases and J 3 bases, leaving 12 bases between the germline ends. Germline V gives CDR1 LGHDT, CDR2 YNNKEL (reference sequence). The chain joins TRBV3-1 (or the pseudogene TRBV3-2) to TRBJ2-3, with a possible D match to TRBD2 (6 bases). The TCR originated in a person aged 70 to 85 with COVID-19, enrolled during active disease. Material for sequencing was peripheral blood. Here the CDR3 reads CASSQSGEETDTQYF. The CDR3 nucleotides are TGTGCCAGCAGCCAATCGGGGGAGGAGACAGATACGCAGTATTTT.